Listed below are T cell receptor beta chains from one sample, sequenced in a study of shared T cell receptors in the human thymus. TCRdb's copy holds only in-frame clones and misses some; the assay was immunoSEQ multiplex PCR. The repertoire holds hundreds of thousands of clones, around 87% seen once, with under 0.01% in the top ten. This sample also appeared in a second study, on human thymus T cells.

The sample taken for sequencing was thymocytes. All receptors come from a boy younger than two with a congenital heart defect. Each CDR3 is given with its conserved first and last residue. The D gene is left open where the match is weak. Rows give clone size only sometimes, using once, few, many, or a class for an expanded clone.

d_call,j_call,v_call,clone_size,cdr3_nt,cdr3_aa
TRBD1,TRBJ2-3,TRBV5-4,.,TGTGCCAGCAGCTCGGACAGGAGCACAGATACGCAGTATTTT,CASSSDRSTDTQYF
.,TRBJ2-7,TRBV5-4,.,TGTGCCAGCAGCTTGGGACGGGAGCCCTCCTACGAGCAGTACTTC,CASSLGREPSYEQYF
.,TRBJ1-5,TRBV12-5,.,TGTGCTAGTGGTTTGCAACAGTCCAATCAGCCCCAGCATTTT,CASGLQQSNQPQHF
TRBD1,TRBJ1-5,TRBV15,.,TGTGCCACCAGCAGAGGGACAGGGCAGATTCCCCAGCCCCAGCATTTT,CATSRGTGQIPQPQHF
TRBD2,TRBJ2-1,TRBV7-6,.,TGTGCCAGCAGCTTAGTCCCTAAGACTAGCGGGGACGACAATGAGCAGTTCTTC,CASSLVPKTSGDDNEQFF
TRBD2,TRBJ2-3,TRBV2,.,TGTGCCAGCAGCGCTGGACTAGCGGGAGTTCTGGACAACACAGATACGCAGTATTTT,CASSAGLAGVLDNTDTQYF
.,TRBJ2-1,TRBV19,.,TGTGCCAGCCAGAAAGCCTACAATGAGCAGTTCTTC,CASQKAYNEQFF
TRBD2,TRBJ2-3,TRBV7-9,.,TGTGCCAGCAGCACTAAAGCTAGCGGGGGACGAGGATATACGCAGTATTTT,CASSTKASGGRGYTQYF
.,TRBJ1-6,TRBV14,.,TGTGCCAGCAGTCAGGGCACATCAGCTGGAGTCGATAATTCACCCCTCCACTTT,CASSQGTSAGVDNSPLHF
TRBD2,TRBJ2-1,TRBV2,.,TGTGCCGGAACCCTCGGGGGGGCAGGCAATGAGCAGTTCTTC,CAGTLGGAGNEQFF
TRBD1,TRBJ1-1,TRBV14,few,TGTGCCAGCAGCCAAGGCAGGGGGCCGGTAGCTTTCTTT,CASSQGRGPVAFF
TRBD1,TRBJ2-6,TRBV4-3,.,TGCGCCAGCAGCCAAGTACTACCGGGACAGACAGTCCCTGGGGCCAACGTCCTGACTTTC,CASSQVLPGQTVPGANVLTF
TRBD1,TRBJ2-7,TRBV11-3,.,TGTGCCAGCAGCCACGGGACAGGGACGGACTACGAGCAGTACTTC,CASSHGTGTDYEQYF
TRBD1,TRBJ1-1,TRBV25-1,.,TGTGCCAGCAGTGGGACAGGTATGGGCATGAACACTGAAGCTTTCTTT,CASSGTGMGMNTEAFF
TRBD2,TRBJ2-2,TRBV6-6,.,TGTGCCAGCATTAAGGGAGGGCCAAGGGACACCGGGGAGCTGTTTTTT,CASIKGGPRDTGELFF
TRBD1,TRBJ2-7,TRBV28,once,TGTGCCACTTCCGGGACAGGGCCTTACGAGCAGTACTTC,CATSGTGPYEQYF
TRBD1,TRBJ1-6,TRBV4-1,.,TGCGCCAGCAGCCAAGAACCAGGGGGCAGGAGTAATTCACCCCTCCACTTT,CASSQEPGGRSNSPLHF
.,TRBJ1-1,TRBV27,.,TGTGCCAGCAGATTACTCCTGACTTCTGGCTCTGAAGCTTTCTTT,CASRLLLTSGSEAFF
TRBD1,TRBJ1-4,TRBV7-2,.,TGTGCCAGCAGCTCGGACCGGACAGGGTGGGATGAAAAACTGTTTTTT,CASSSDRTGWDEKLFF
TRBD1,TRBJ2-7,TRBV7-9,.,TGTGCCAGCAGCGCCGTGGACAGGGGGGAGGAGTACGAGCAGTACTTC,CASSAVDRGEEYEQYF
TRBD1,TRBJ1-4,TRBV19,.,TGTGCCAGTAGTAGCATCCCCTGTGGGGGACAGGCTGGCTGCGAAAAACTGTTTTTT,CASSSIPCGGQAGCEKLFF
.,TRBJ1-2,TRBV9,.,TGTGCCAGCGGAGGTAAGCCCTCTAGAGTGTTTGGCTACACCTTC,CASGGKPSRVFGYTF